This TCR beta chain was identified during a study of shared clonotypes between healthy human individuals. A remark on this clone: Antigen specificity is unknown. This same CDR3 is encoded by further DNA sequences in the sample.

Each subset's genomic DNA was shared equally among a number of immunoSEQ plates. Sequencing used immunoSEQ multiplex PCR; TCRdb keeps in-frame clones, though not all of them. Of a few million clones detected, approximately 96% appear once; the ten largest clones hold approximately 0.13%. Whole-study results and caveats: The rarefaction results pointed to incomplete sorted-subset sequencing despite large depth.

Germline V gene sequence: CDR1 LGHNA, CDR2 YSLEER. V trimming: 0 bases; J trimming: 7 bases; junction bases outside the gene matches: 3. CDR3 length equals 16 residues. The clonotype was recovered from a man between 18 and 29 years old in good health. The V call is TRBV4-3, the J call TRBJ1-6, with TRBD1 identical over 10 bases. Sequences were obtained from naive CD4+ T cells sorted from blood. Subset in this sample: CD45RA+ positively selected. CDR3 bases: TGCGCCAGCAGCCAAGAAAAGGACAGGGGGAATTCACCCCTCCACTTT. Its translation is CASSQEKDRGNSPLHF.